This TCR beta chain was sequenced for a study of graft-versus-host responses after intestinal transplantation. TCRdb keeps only in-frame clones here, not all; method: immunoSEQ multiplex PCR. The sample has 90,000 to 95,000 clones; 90% to 95% are singletons. Details on this clone: Its target is unknown.

J was trimmed by 5 bases and V by 1 base; bases with no gene match: 1. CDR1 MNHEY and CDR2 SMNVEV come from the germline V gene (reference sequence). This CDR3 region has 14 residues. The specimen was unstimulated CD8+ T cells sorted from spleen or lymph node cells, collected before intestinal transplant. The chain has TRBV27 and TRBJ2-2; 7 bases align to TRBD2. The clonotype was recovered from a human donor who received an intestinal transplant. CDR3 loop: CASSLLGGTGELFF. The CDR3 coding sequence is TGTGCCAGCAGTTTATTGGGGGGGACCGGGGAGCTGTTTTTT.